These 13 T cell receptor beta chains were all obtained from the same sample, sequenced in a study of CD8+ T cells in alopecia areata. Once RNA had been extracted, it was reverse transcribed into cDNA to act as the sequencing template. TCRdb keeps only in-frame clones here, not all; method: immunoSEQ multiplex PCR. The sample includes 200,000 or so clones, about three fifths of them seen just once. Treatment specified: oral pan-JAK inhibitor, 5-10 mg twice daily. Material: CD4+ T cells sorted from blood, obtained at week 24, from a patient treated with tofacitinib. Receptors were obtained from a human donor with alopecia areata.

This clone was picked up a small number of times. The rearrangement uses TRBV19 and TRBJ2-2; TRBD2 agrees at 8 bases. The length of the CDR3 is 14 residues. Germline V gives CDR1 LNHDA, CDR2 SQIVND (reference sequence). Unmatched junction bases numbered 5, after V lost 6 bases and J lost 5 bases. CDR3 sequence (DNA): TGTGCCAGTAGGGCGTTAGCGGGAACCGGGGAGCTGTTTTTT. As protein: CASRALAGTGELFF.

The CDR3 loop is CASSAGTDEKLFF. The DNA of the CDR3 is TGCGCCAGCAGCGCCGGGACAGATGAAAAACTGTTTTTT. The V and J genes are TRBV5-1 and TRBJ1-4, with TRBD1 matching over 7 bases. The V gene's germline CDR1 is SGHRS and CDR2 YFSETQ. The V and J ends lost 4 bases and 6 bases, in that order; junction bases with no gene match: 3. The CDR3 covers 13 residues.

This clone was found a few times. The chain recombines TRBV7-2 with TRBJ2-7, with D hard to call. The CDR3 consists of 12 residues. V dropped 3 bases and J dropped 9 bases, with 12 bases sitting between them. Germline CDR1 SGHTA, CDR2 FQGNSA. The CDR3 nucleotides are TGTGCCAGCAGCTTGGGGTCCCCGAGGCAGTACTTC. As protein: CASSLGSPRQYF.

V usage is TRBV5-4 and J usage is TRBJ1-5, with 7 bases lining up with TRBD1. Germline CDR1 reads SGHNT; CDR2 reads YYREEE (reference sequence). V trimming: 4 bases; J trimming: 2 bases; junction bases outside the gene matches: 6. The CDR3 has 15 residues. CDR3 coding DNA: TGTGCCAGCAGCCCTGACAGGGATCGCAATCAGCCCCAGCATTTT. It encodes CASSPDRDRNQPQHF.

This clone showed up just a few times. The chain combines TRBV19 with TRBJ2-5; 9 nucleotides agree with TRBD1. The CDR3 loop spans 13 amino acids. V shed 7 bases and J 5 bases; nucleotides not matched to a gene: 5. CDR1 is LNHDA and CDR2 is SQIVND in the germline V gene (reference sequence). The CDR3 DNA sequence: TGTGCCAGTACAGACAGGGGGTTCGAGACCCAGTACTTC. This translates into CASTDRGFETQYF.

On this clone itself: The same CDR3 arises from other DNA sequences in this sample as well. The J gene is TRBJ1-1, the V gene TRBV5-1; 11 nucleotides agree with TRBD1. V dropped 4 bases and J dropped 5; count of bases not matched to a gene: 4. The germline V gene has CDR1 SGHRS and CDR2 YFSETQ. This CDR3 is built from 14 residues. The CDR3 coding sequence is TGCGCCAGCAGCGTCGGGACAGGGGGGACTGAAGCTTTCTTT. Protein sequence: CASSVGTGGTEAFF.

The sample holds a few counts of this clone. CDR3 loop: CATSTAAGTNEQFF. The CDR3 coding sequence is TGTGCCACATCCACGGCGGCAGGCACCAATGAGCAGTTCTTC. The rearrangement joins TRBV6-4 to TRBJ2-1, with D uncertain. Per germline, CDR1 MRHNA and CDR2 SNTAGT. V lost 10 bases, J lost 6 bases, and 19 bases lay in between. The CDR3 covers 14 residues.

The V gene is TRBV5-1, the J gene TRBJ2-2; 10 positions agree with TRBD2. J gave up 9 bases and V 1 base, and 3 bases lay outside the gene matches. CDR3 size: 14 residues. Germline CDR1 SGHRS, CDR2 YFSETQ. The CDR3 bases are TGCGCCAGCAGCTTGACTAGCGGGAACAGGGAGCTGTTTTTT. This gives the protein CASSLTSGNRELFF. The whole variable domain, remainder taken from reference TRBV5-1 and TRBJ2-2, is KAGVTQTPRYLIKTRGQQVTLSCSPISGHRSVSWYQQTPGQGLQFLFEYFSETQRNKGNFPGRFSGRQFSNSRSEMNVSTLELGDSALYLCASSLTSGNRELFFGEGSRLTVL.

This clone has just one count. This rearrangement joins TRBV28 to TRBJ2-1; the match to TRBD2 covers 9 bases. V lost 7 bases and J lost 6; bases outside the gene matches: 13. The CDR3 has 16 amino acids. Germline V gives CDR1 MDHEN, CDR2 SYDVKM. Written as DNA, the CDR3 is TGTGCCAGCATCTCCTCTGGAGCGGGAGGTGGCAATGAGCAGTTCTTC. Translated: CASISSGAGGGNEQFF.

This chain links TRBV6-5 with TRBJ2-5; 9 nucleotides align to TRBD2. J was trimmed by 5 bases and V by 8 bases; bases with no gene match: 12. Germline assignment: CDR1 MNHEY and CDR2 SVGAGI. The CDR3 spans 15 residues. The CDR3 loop is CASSRGLSGGETQYF. CDR3 coding DNA: TGTGCCAGCTCCCGGGGACTCAGCGGGGGGGAGACCCAGTACTTC.

The rearrangement joins TRBV9 to TRBJ1-1, with D perhaps TRBD1 (5 bases). Germline V gives CDR1 SGDLS, CDR2 YYNGEE. The V end was cut by 2 bases, the J end by 6 bases, with 14 bases between. The CDR3 loop spans 14 amino acids. The CDR3 bases are TGTGCCAGCAGCGTCAGGGCCATCGGAGCTGAAGCTTTCTTT. Its protein product is CASSVRAIGAEAFF.

V and J are TRBV7-9 and TRBJ2-3, with D perhaps being TRBD1 or TRBD2 (5 bases each). The V and J ends lost 5 bases and 1 base respectively, with 19 bases between them. Germline V gene lookup returns CDR1 SEHNR and CDR2 FQNEAQ (reference sequence). This CDR3 region has 17 residues. CDR3 DNA: TGTGCCAGCAGCCCGAGACCGCGGATGGGGGGCACAGATACGCAGTATTTT. Translation gives CASSPRPRMGGTDTQYF.

This clone was recorded once. The rearrangement joins TRBV6-5 to TRBJ1-2; a possible D gene is TRBD1 (5 bases). V lost 4 bases and J 3 bases, leaving 15 bases between the germline ends. The CDR3 is 15 residues long. In germline, CDR1 is MNHEY, CDR2 SVGAGI. The CDR3 sequence is CASSSSTLGDYGYTF. The CDR3 nucleotides are TGTGCCAGCAGTTCCTCGACCTTAGGGGACTATGGCTACACCTTC.